This T cell receptor (beta chain) originates from a study of T cell changes during pregnancy in multiple sclerosis. Germline V gene lookup returns CDR1 MNHNY and CDR2 SVGAGI (reference sequence). This CDR3 region has 16 residues. V was clipped by 6 bases and J by 2 bases; unmatched bases: 9. Only in-frame clones appear in the TCRdb table, and some are missing; sequencing was by immunoSEQ multiplex PCR. The sample consists of 95,000 to 150,000 clones, approximately 93% of them appearing once. V is TRBV6-6 and J is TRBJ1-5, with 8 bases aligning to TRBD1. The sequence came from a female donor with multiple sclerosis, enrolled in a pregnancy study. Specimen: peripheral blood, collected before pregnancy. Here the CDR3 reads CASRPTGGAGNQPQHF. CDR3 DNA: TGTGCCAGCAGACCAACAGGGGGTGCCGGCAATCAGCCCCAGCATTTT.